A single sample is the source of the 18 T cell receptor beta chains below, sequenced in a study of blood T cell repertoires in COVID-19. The table came from immunoSEQ multiplex PCR; TCRdb's copy has only in-frame clones and leaves some out. The profile shows 210,000 or so clones, approximately 83% of them singletons. Sequenced input: peripheral blood. The receptors originated from a woman aged 25 to 45 with COVID-19, enrolled during active disease.

This chain joins TRBV20-1 and TRBJ2-5; weak D call: TRBD1 (6 bases). This CDR3 is built from 9 residues. Germline lookup yields CDR1 DFQATT and CDR2 SNEGSKA (reference sequence). The V gene lost 7 bases and the J gene lost 10 bases, with 10 bases spanning the gap. The CDR3 coding sequence is TGCAGTGTAAAACAGGGCCAGTACTTC. Amino acid sequence: CSVKQGQYF.

The chain carries TRBV2 and TRBJ1-2; 8 nucleotides line up with TRBD1. The CDR3 is 13 amino acids. The V gene end was trimmed by 4 bases and the J gene end by 8 bases; junction bases not matched to a gene: 6. CDR1 is SNHLY, CDR2 FYNNEI, per germline. The CDR3 DNA is TGTGCCAGCAGTGGACAGGGGATGGGAGGCTACACCTTC. Amino acid sequence: CASSGQGMGGYTF. The full variable domain, its missing parts supplied by reference TRBV2 and TRBJ1-2, is EPEVTQTPSHQVTQMGQEVILRCVPISNHLYFYWYRQILGQKVEFLVSFYNNEISEKSEIFDDQFSVERPDGSNFTLKIRSTKLEDSAMYFCASSGQGMGGYTFGSGTRLTVV.

This clone was recorded a few times. CDR3 DNA: TGTGCCAGCAGCCAATACCAGCTAAGCGGGGACAATGAGCAGTTCTTC. It is translated as CASSQYQLSGDNEQFF. This rearrangement joins TRBV14 to TRBJ2-1; 7 positions agree with TRBD2. The CDR3 runs to 16 residues. The V and J ends lost 2 bases and 5 bases, in that order; junction bases with no gene match: 9. The germline CDR1 and CDR2 sequences are SGHDN and FVKESK.

This clone was recorded a few times. The V gene is TRBV6-2 or TRBV6-3, the J gene TRBJ1-1, with 9 bases that match TRBD1. CDR1 is MNHEY, CDR2 SVGEGT, per germline. J was trimmed by 7 bases and V by 0 bases; bases with no gene match: 12. The CDR3 spans 17 residues. CDR3 amino acids: CASSYSLDRGKPNEAFF. The CDR3 DNA reads as TGTGCCAGCAGTTACTCGTTGGACAGGGGTAAACCCAATGAAGCTTTCTTT.

The chain is built from TRBV3-1 (or the pseudogene TRBV3-2) and TRBJ2-7; 9 bases fit TRBD2. This CDR3 is built from 14 residues. The V segment lost 1 base and the J segment 5 bases; nucleotides outside the gene matches: 3. Germline CDR1 reads LGHDT; CDR2 reads YNNKEL (reference sequence). The DNA for the CDR3 is TGTGCCAGCAGCCAAGGTAGCGGGAGAAACGAGCAGTACTTC. Translated, it gives CASSQGSGRNEQYF.

This chain links TRBV5-1 with TRBJ2-7; 7 positions agree with TRBD2. The CDR3 is 16 amino acids. The V gene's germline CDR1 is SGHRS and CDR2 YFSETQ. With 0 bases clipped from V and 2 bases from J, the junction kept 8 bases outside the gene matches. CDR3 sequence reads: CASSLAVTGGTYEQYF. The CDR3, as DNA: TGCGCCAGCAGCTTGGCCGTAACGGGGGGTACCTACGAGCAGTACTTC.

This chain joins TRBV4-2 and TRBJ2-7; no clear D. Trimming pared 0 bases from V and 5 bases from J, leaving 8 bases between. CDR3 size: 13 residues. Germline lookup yields CDR1 LGHNA and CDR2 YNFKEQ. Here the CDR3 DNA reads TGTGCCAGCAGCCAAGACGTAGAGAACGAGCAGTACTTC. Amino acid sequence: CASSQDVENEQYF.

The chain joins TRBV9 to TRBJ1-4; tentatively, D is TRBD1 (5 bases). This CDR3 is 16 amino acids long. CDR1 is SGDLS and CDR2 is YYNGEE in the germline V gene. With 3 bases removed from V and 3 bases from J, the gap between germline ends came to 15 bases. The CDR3, as DNA: TGTGCCAGCAGCGCGACAGCATCCCTATCTAATGAAAAACTGTTTTTT. As protein: CASSATASLSNEKLFF.

This clone was picked up one time. The chain combines TRBV5-1 with TRBJ2-3; tentatively, D is TRBD2 (6 bases). There are 16 residues in the CDR3. The ends were cut back, 4 bases at V and 0 bases at J, with 15 bases in the middle. Germline loops: CDR1 SGHRS, CDR2 YFSETQ. The CDR3 sequence: CASSHRTKGSTDTQYF. CDR3 sequence (DNA): TGCGCCAGCAGCCACAGGACTAAGGGGAGCACAGATACGCAGTATTTT. Complete variable domain (other parts from reference TRBV5-1 and TRBJ2-3): KAGVTQTPRYLIKTRGQQVTLSCSPISGHRSVSWYQQTPGQGLQFLFEYFSETQRNKGNFPGRFSGRQFSNSRSEMNVSTLELGDSALYLCASSHRTKGSTDTQYFGPGTRLTVL.

CDR3 in DNA: TGTGCCAGCAGCTTAGAGTATGACAGGGTAGGGAGCAATCAGCCCCAGCATTTT. It codes for CASSLEYDRVGSNQPQHF. The rearrangement joins TRBV7-9 to TRBJ1-5; 7 nucleotides align to TRBD1. CDR3 length equals 18 residues. V dropped 1 base and J dropped 1; count of bases not matched to a gene: 10. Looked up from germline, CDR1 is SEHNR and CDR2 is FQNEAQ (reference sequence).

This sequence joins TRBV5-5 and TRBJ1-5; 7 nucleotides agree with TRBD1. CDR1 SGHKS and CDR2 YYEKEE come from the germline V gene (reference sequence). The length of the CDR3 is 15 residues. The J segment lost 1 base and the V segment lost 4 bases, leaving 5 bases of the junction unmatched. CDR3 sequence reads: CASSPVTGSNQPQHF. The CDR3 DNA follows: TGTGCCAGCAGCCCGGTGACAGGGAGCAATCAGCCCCAGCATTTT.

This clone was counted a single time. The chain employs TRBV30 and TRBJ1-4, with a tentative D call TRBD1 (6 bases). Looked up from germline, CDR1 is GTSNPN and CDR2 is SVGIG (reference sequence). The CDR3 runs to 14 residues. V was pared by 4 bases and J by 4 bases, with 13 bases between. The CDR3 DNA reads TGTGCCTGGATCGGTTCACAGGGTAATGAAAAACTGTTTTTT. It yields the protein CAWIGSQGNEKLFF. Combining the CDR3 with reference TRBV30 and TRBJ1-4 gives the whole variable domain SQTIHQWPATLVQPVGSPLSLECTVEGTSNPNLYWYRQAAGRGLQLLFYSVGIGQISSEVPQNLSASRPQDRQFILSSKKLLLSDSGFYLCAWIGSQGNEKLFFGSGTQLSVL.

This chain uses TRBV19 with TRBJ2-5; the match to TRBD2 covers 12 bases. CDR1 and CDR2 from the germline V gene are LNHDA and SQIVND (reference sequence). The V gene end was trimmed by 2 bases and the J gene end by 5 bases; junction bases not matched to a gene: 0. The CDR3 contains 14 residues. The DNA of the CDR3 is TGTGCCAGTAGTATAACTAGCGGGGGGGAGACCCAGTACTTC. This translates into CASSITSGGETQYF. The full variable domain, completed using reference TRBV19 and TRBJ2-5, is DGGITQSPKYLFRKEGQNVTLSCEQNLNHDAMYWYRQDPGQGLRLIYYSQIVNDFQKGDIAEGYSVSREKKESFPLTVTSAQKNPTAFYLCASSITSGGETQYFGPGTRLLVL.

This chain uses TRBV3-1 (or the pseudogene TRBV3-2) with TRBJ1-1; D possibly corresponds to TRBD1 (5 bases). The CDR3 contains 14 residues. V gave up 0 bases and J gave up 2 bases, with 7 bases separating them. Germline CDR1 LGHDT, CDR2 YNNKEL (reference sequence). The CDR3: CASSQDQGNTEAFF. The CDR3 DNA sequence: TGTGCCAGCAGCCAAGATCAGGGCAACACTGAAGCTTTCTTT.

V usage is TRBV5-1 and J usage is TRBJ1-4; 12 bases are shared with TRBD1. This CDR3 spans 16 amino acids. In germline, CDR1 is SGHRS, CDR2 YFSETQ. The J segment lost 10 bases and the V segment lost 3 bases, leaving 10 bases of the junction unmatched. CDR3 sequence reads: CASSSGTGGEERKLFF. The CDR3 DNA reads as TGCGCCAGCAGCTCCGGGACAGGGGGCGAAGAAAGAAAACTGTTTTTT.

The V call is TRBV18, the J call TRBJ2-4; no firm D call. Germline V CDR1 and CDR2: KGHSH, LQKENI. The V end lost 3 bases, the J end lost 5 bases, and 17 bases lay between the germline ends. This CDR3 comprises 16 residues. The CDR3 nucleotides read TGTGCCAGCTCACCGAACGTATATCGGAGCCAAAACATTCAGTACTTC. Its protein is CASSPNVYRSQNIQYF.

The V call is TRBV29-1, the J call TRBJ2-7, with TRBD2 matching 13 bases. The CDR3 consists of 13 residues. After removal of 6 bases from V and 5 bases from J, the junction contained 4 bases not matched to a gene. Germline V gene sequence: CDR1 SQVTM, CDR2 ANQGSEA. CDR3 sequence reads: CSVVLAGGDEQYF. The CDR3 DNA follows: TGCAGCGTCGTACTAGCGGGAGGGGACGAGCAGTACTTC.

The rearrangement uses TRBV29-1 and TRBJ1-4, with 12 bases matching TRBD1. CDR1 and CDR2 (germline): SQVTM, ANQGSEA. The ends lost 7 bases at V and 6 bases at J; junction bases unmatched: 6. This CDR3 has 14 amino acids. The DNA of the CDR3 is TGCAGCGGTTCCGGGACAGGGGGCGATGAAAAACTGTTTTTT. Protein: CSGSGTGGDEKLFF.